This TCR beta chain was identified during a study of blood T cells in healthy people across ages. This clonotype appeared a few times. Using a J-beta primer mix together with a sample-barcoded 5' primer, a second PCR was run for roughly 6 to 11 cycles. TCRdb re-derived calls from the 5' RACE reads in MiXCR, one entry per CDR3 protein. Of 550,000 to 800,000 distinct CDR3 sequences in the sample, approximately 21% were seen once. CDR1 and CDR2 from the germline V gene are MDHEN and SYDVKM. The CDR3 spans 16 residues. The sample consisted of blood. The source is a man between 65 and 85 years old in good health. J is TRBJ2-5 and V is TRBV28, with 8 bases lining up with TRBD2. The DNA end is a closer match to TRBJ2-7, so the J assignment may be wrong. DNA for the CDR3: TGTGCCTCACGGCCGACTAGCGCGGTGGAAGGCTACGAGCAGTACTTC. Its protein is CASRPTSAVEGYEQYF.